The TCR beta chain under discussion was sequenced for a study of T-cell memory formation after mild COVID-19. The V gene lost 5 bases and the J gene lost 4 bases, with 10 bases spanning the gap. Per the germline V gene, CDR1 is SGHVS and CDR2 is FQNEAQ. The CDR3 runs to 13 residues. Constant-segment primers served in 5'RACE that generated TCR alpha and TCR beta cDNA libraries bearing sample barcodes and UMIs. A single record per CDR3 protein comes from TCRdb applying MiXCR to the 5' RACE reads. The table lists fewer than 700,000 distinct CDR3 sequences, more than 15% of them singletons. The sequencing input was PBMCs or a T cell subset sorted from them (not recorded which). The chain employs TRBV7-8 and TRBJ2-3, with a weak D call TRBD1 (5 bases). The sequence derives from an adult woman who had mild COVID-19 (a few samples of this study predate the infection). Cell type and time point are not known. CDR3 region: CASSHSRADTQYF. CDR3 sequence (DNA): TGTGCCAGCAGCCATAGCAGGGCAGATACGCAGTATTTT.